This T cell receptor beta chain is drawn from a study of T cell responses to AZD1222 COVID-19 vaccine. Regarding the study as a whole: White British ancestry dominated among donors, who included more females, and clonal diversity was possibly underestimated. Unmutated variant regions are reportedly targeted by nearly half of spike-specific TCRs. Only after the peak T cell response were repertoires sampled.

Pooled samples include second doses given at about 4 or 12 weeks. Clones were sequenced by immunoSEQ multiplex PCR, and TCRdb holds only the in-frame ones, with some missing. The profile shows about 120,000 clones, 87% of them singletons. The CDR3 is made up of 12 amino acids. Germline V CDR1 and CDR2: SGHTA, FQGTGA. V was cut by 2 bases and J by 7 bases, with 8 bases left in between. This clone was recorded once. Antigen: not known. The origin of this receptor is an adult who received the AZD1222 COVID-19 vaccine. Sequences were derived from peripheral blood, sampled 28 days after the second AZD1222 dose. This rearrangement joins TRBV7-3 to TRBJ2-5, with D perhaps TRBD2 (5 bases). CDR3 protein: CASSLPGGTQYF. CDR3 bases: TGTGCCAGCAGCTTACCAGGAGGGACCCAGTACTTC.